This TCR beta chain emerged from a study of cytomegalovirus exposure and HLA in healthy donors listed by TCRdb under 2017. Concerning the study at large: A later analysis indicated that the 130 or so validation repertoires were generated on the platform also employed for the approximately 700 repertoires of the first cohort. To predict cytomegalovirus infection status, the study brought together high-throughput TCR immunosequencing, statistical association of individual TCRs with disease status, and machine learning. Besides the first cohort of roughly 640 subjects, a separate validation cohort made up of roughly 130 different subjects was used. The study aimed to test whether cataloging public T cell receptors could reveal signatures of past pathogen exposure.

The table lists this clone with a few counts. Its recognized antigen is unknown. Base quality data are lacking; no much larger clone is found one base away. The donors were included in the validation cohort of 120 subjects, a group kept apart from the 666-subject first cohort. Including cysteine and phenylalanine, the CDR3 has 15 amino acids. Only the CDR3 part of the read is kept: 45 bases, read in frame from the first base. CDR1 and CDR2 were assigned from the germline V gene as SGHTA and FQGNSA. The germline V and J ends show losses of 5 bases and 4 bases respectively, and no gene match explains 9 bases of the junction. Summary of the overall study and its limitations: The study gave a list of 150 to 200 TCR beta chains associated with cytomegalovirus. In a later analysis, TCRs clustered in the first cohort were found to also tend to co-occur in the 120 or so validation repertoires, with about 93% of cluster scores above 0. Most TCR sequences were seen in very few donors, while some public TCRs were found in many individuals. A few of the identified cytomegalovirus-associated TCR beta chains were confirmed in vitro to be specific for cytomegalovirus antigens. The classifier was reported to diagnose cytomegalovirus status with high specificity and sensitivity in both the original cohort and the validation cohort. All 130 or so repertoires were used to score co-occurrence in the validation cohort in a later analysis, because that analysis had no HLA typing for the cohort. It was suggested by the authors that the approach could potentially be generalized to other disease states and immunological phenotypes.

Library prep was done by the immunoSEQ multiplex PCR assay. In the source study's methods: A statistical classification framework was built for diagnosing cytomegalovirus status from the catalog of TCR beta chain sequences. TCRdb took over this immuneACCESS table, retaining in-frame rearrangements with V and J assigned. Such tables are incomplete; in checked studies, under half of the missing clones stem from an unresolved V gene, and the remainder is unexplained. That table is the source of V, J and clone size, and D and trimming were worked out from the DNA. In this sample the table shows 200,000 to 250,000 clones, approximately 80% of which occur a single time. Roughly 13% of the sample rests with the top ten.

The V and J segments used are TRBV7-2 and TRBJ2-7, with 9 bases aligning to TRBD2. The sequenced material came from PBMCs. This receptor was identified in a woman aged 25 to 39 in good health and CMV-seropositive. The CDR3 is CASSAPGLAVYEQYF. In nucleotides, the sequence is TGTGCCAGCAGCGCGCCGGGACTAGCAGTATACGAGCAGTACTTC. The full variable domain, completed from the reference TRBV7-2 and TRBJ2-7 proteins outside the CDR3, reads GAGVSQSPSNKVTEKGKDVELRCDPISGHTALYWYRQSLGQGLEFLIYFQGNSAPDKSGLPSDRFSAERTGGSVSTLTIQRTQQEDSAVYLCASSAPGLAVYEQYFGPGTRLTVT.